Listed below are T cell receptor beta chains from one sample, sequenced in a study of T cell changes during pregnancy in multiple sclerosis. TCRdb keeps only in-frame clones here, not all; method: immunoSEQ multiplex PCR. The sample holds 25,000 to 35,000 clones; roughly nine tenths are singletons and the top ten take 0.44%. The material sequenced was CD4+ T cells from peripheral blood mononuclear cells, taken in the second trimester of pregnancy. Every receptor here comes from a female donor in good health, enrolled as a control in a pregnancy study. The CDR3 runs from the conserved cysteine through the conserved F or W. The order of the fields is clone size, J gene, D gene, V gene, CDR3 protein, CDR3 DNA. A D gene is named only where the DNA matches it firmly. Size is stated for part of the rows, as once, few or many counts, or as a class when the clone is expanded.

once TRBJ1-6 - TRBV27 CASRSGVNSPLHF TGTGCCAGCCGATCAGGGGTTAATTCACCCCTCCACTTT
- TRBJ2-6 - TRBV28 CASRKEGPSGANVLTF TGTGCCAGCAGGAAGGAGGGGCCTTCTGGGGCCAACGTCCTGACTTTC
- TRBJ1-4 - TRBV2 CASDSSGGNEKLFF TGTGCCAGCGATTCGAGTGGGGGGAATGAAAAACTGTTTTTT
- TRBJ1-1 - TRBV12-5 CASGSYPSGPTEAFF TGTGCTAGTGGTTCTTACCCGTCAGGCCCCACTGAAGCTTTCTTT
- TRBJ1-5 TRBD1 TRBV5-4 CASSLDRGPNQPQHF TGTGCCAGCAGCTTGGACAGGGGGCCCAATCAGCCCCAGCATTTT
- TRBJ1-1 TRBD1 TRBV19 CASGGTGGMNTEAFF TGTGCCAGTGGTGGGACAGGGGGCATGAACACTGAAGCTTTCTTT
- TRBJ1-1 TRBD1 TRBV5-4 CASSLRGRGPEAFF TGTGCCAGCAGCTTGAGGGGCAGGGGGCCTGAAGCTTTCTTT
- TRBJ1-1 - TRBV15 CATSRDRGSDAFF TGTGCCACCAGCAGAGATAGGGGGAGCGATGCTTTCTTT
- TRBJ1-2 TRBD1 TRBV7-8 CASSSQGQGVRGYTF TGTGCCAGCAGCTCACAAGGCCAGGGGGTTCGGGGCTACACCTTC
few TRBJ2-1 TRBD1 TRBV9 CASSVGQLLSYNEQFF TGTGCCAGCAGCGTGGGACAGCTTCTTTCCTACAATGAGCAGTTCTTC
- TRBJ1-4 - TRBV19 CASSQSSQGRAEKLFF TGTGCCAGTAGCCAAAGTAGCCAGGGGCGGGCTGAAAAACTGTTTTTT
- TRBJ2-3 TRBD2 TRBV5-4 CASSPATSGVTDTQYF TGTGCCAGCAGCCCCGCGACTAGCGGGGTAACAGATACGCAGTATTTT
- TRBJ2-1 - TRBV7-8 CASSLGGLSYNEQFF TGTGCCAGCAGCTTAGGGGGGCTCTCCTACAATGAGCAGTTCTTC
- TRBJ2-5 TRBD2 TRBV14 CASSLRASGNQETQYF TGTGCCAGCAGCCTGCGGGCTAGCGGGAACCAAGAGACCCAGTACTTC
- TRBJ2-7 TRBD2 TRBV27 CASSLSRLAGIFYEQYF TGTGCCAGCAGTTTATCGCGGCTAGCGGGGATCTTCTACGAGCAGTACTTC
- TRBJ1-1 TRBD1 TRBV18 CASSRSLGQSRTEAFF TGTGCCAGCTCACGAAGTTTGGGACAGTCGAGAACTGAAGCTTTCTTT
- TRBJ1-3 - TRBV5-4 CASSLFGQASGNTIYF TGTGCCAGCAGCTTGTTTGGGCAGGCCTCTGGAAACACCATATATTTT
- TRBJ1-1 TRBD1 TRBV30 CAWSVLGTGGATFF TGTGCCTGGAGTGTACTGGGAACAGGGGGCGCGACTTTCTTT
few TRBJ2-1 TRBD2 TRBV2 CASSALAAINEQFF TGTGCCAGCAGTGCACTAGCGGCGATCAATGAGCAGTTCTTC
- TRBJ1-2 - TRBV6-5 CASSYSAVTNYGYTF TGTGCCAGCAGTTACTCGGCCGTGACTAACTATGGCTACACCTTC
few TRBJ1-1 - TRBV30 CAWNRGSTEAFF TGTGCCTGGAATAGGGGGTCCACTGAAGCTTTCTTT
- TRBJ1-1 - TRBV2 CASSDSGYTEAFF TGTGCCAGCAGTGATTCGGGGTACACTGAAGCTTTCTTT
- TRBJ2-2 TRBD1 TRBV7-7 CASSPRTGENTGELFF TGTGCTAGCAGCCCCCGGACAGGGGAGAACACCGGGGAGCTGTTTTTT
- TRBJ1-6 - TRBV7-9 CASSLGFGQGNSPLHF TGTGCCAGCAGCTTAGGTTTTGGGCAGGGTAATTCACCCCTCCACTTT
- TRBJ2-3 TRBD2 TRBV30 CAWKVASGGPGTQYF TGTGCCTGGAAGGTAGCTAGCGGGGGCCCAGGTACGCAGTATTTT
- TRBJ2-5 - TRBV5-1 CASSAGQETQYF TGCGCCAGCAGCGCCGGTCAAGAGACCCAGTACTTC
- TRBJ1-4 - TRBV30 CAWSRVIQGEKLFF TGTGCCTGGAGTAGGGTCATCCAGGGTGAAAAACTGTTTTTT
- TRBJ2-5 TRBD2 TRBV29-1 CSVDPSGRAKYF TGCAGCGTTGATCCTAGCGGGAGGGCAAAGTACTTC
- TRBJ2-3 - TRBV7-9 CASSSQTGGADTQYF TGTGCCAGCAGCTCCCAGACTGGAGGGGCAGATACGCAGTATTTT
- TRBJ2-1 - TRBV19 CASSKRTRNNEQFF TGTGCCAGTAGCAAACGCACTAGAAACAATGAGCAGTTCTTC
- TRBJ2-2 - TRBV7-2 CASHGGPNTGELFF TGTGCCAGCCACGGGGGGCCGAACACCGGGGAGCTGTTTTTT
- TRBJ1-1 - TRBV10-3 CAISDPARNTEAFF TGTGCCATCAGTGACCCTGCCAGGAACACTGAAGCTTTCTTT
- TRBJ1-2 TRBD1 TRBV30 CAWSAVTGYGYTF TGTGCCTGGAGTGCCGTGACAGGGTATGGCTACACCTTC
- TRBJ1-1 - TRBV28 CASSLQSEAFF TGTGCCAGCAGTTTGCAGTCTGAAGCTTTCTTT
- TRBJ2-1 - TRBV6-4 CASSLGTAGNNEQFF TGTGCCAGCAGTCTAGGGACTGCCGGCAACAATGAGCAGTTCTTC
- TRBJ2-7 TRBD2 TRBV7-2 CASSPTSAEQYF TGTGCCAGCAGCCCGACTAGCGCCGAGCAGTACTTC
- TRBJ2-3 TRBD2 TRBV6-5 CASSWTSGGTDTQYF TGTGCCAGCAGTTGGACTAGCGGGGGCACAGATACGCAGTATTTT
few TRBJ2-1 - TRBV6-6 CASSYGDQVRNEQFF TGTGCCAGCAGTTACGGCGATCAGGTCAGGAATGAGCAGTTCTTC
- TRBJ2-5 TRBD2 TRBV6-5 CASSYTTLAGGVTQYF TGTGCCAGCAGTTACACGACCCTAGCGGGAGGTGTGACCCAGTACTTC
- TRBJ2-7 TRBD1 TRBV25-1 CASSPGQGTYEQYF TGTGCCAGCAGTCCGGGACAGGGCACCTACGAGCAGTACTTC
- TRBJ2-7 - TRBV27 CASSLLGGNSVYEQYF TGTGCCAGCAGTCTCCTCGGGGGAAATAGTGTCTACGAGCAGTACTTC
- TRBJ2-7 - TRBV5-1 CASSLIVSSTYEQYF TGCGCCAGCAGCTTGATAGTGTCTAGCACCTACGAGCAGTACTTC
- TRBJ2-7 - TRBV5-5 CASSSGSGTYEQYF TGTGCCAGCAGTTCCGGGAGCGGAACCTACGAGCAGTACTTC
- TRBJ2-5 - TRBV20-1 CSGRFRETQYF TGCAGTGGCAGGTTCCGAGAGACCCAGTACTTC
- TRBJ1-5 - TRBV27 CASSLRSAGNQPQHF TGTGCCAGCAGTTTACGTTCGGCAGGGAATCAGCCCCAGCATTTT
- TRBJ2-7 TRBD2 TRBV27 CASSPRTSGGGYEQYF TGTGCCAGCAGTCCCCGGACTAGCGGGGGAGGGTACGAGCAGTACTTC
once TRBJ1-1 TRBD1 TRBV9 CASSVEVFWGQGTEAFF TGTGCCAGCAGCGTAGAGGTATTCTGGGGACAGGGGACGGAAGCTTTCTTT
- TRBJ1-1 - TRBV5-4 CASSLWAGVGNTEAFF TGTGCCAGCAGCTTGTGGGCAGGGGTCGGGAACACTGAAGCTTTCTTT
- TRBJ1-2 - TRBV2 CASSARGGQDGYTF TGTGCCAGCAGTGCTCGCGGGGGACAAGATGGCTACACCTTC
- TRBJ2-7 - TRBV5-5 CASSSELLQQYF TGTGCCAGCAGCTCCGAGCTTTTGCAGCAGTACTTC
- TRBJ1-4 TRBD1 TRBV27 CASRRGQWNEKLFF TGTGCCAGCAGGCGGGGACAGTGGAATGAAAAACTGTTTTTT
- TRBJ2-3 TRBD2 TRBV4-3 CASSQGTSGLASTDTQYF TGCGCCAGCAGCCAGGGGACTAGCGGATTAGCTAGCACAGATACGCAGTATTTT
- TRBJ1-1 - TRBV10-3 CATKQDTKAFF TGTGCCACAAAACAGGACACAAAAGCTTTCTTT
- TRBJ1-6 TRBD1 TRBV29-1 CSVDWGVGTGGEGYNSPLHF TGCAGCGTCGACTGGGGCGTCGGGACAGGGGGCGAGGGTTATAATTCACCCCTCCACTTT
- TRBJ2-6 - TRBV4-3 CASQAGGSGANVLTF TGCGCCTCCCAAGCAGGAGGTTCCGGGGCCAACGTCCTGACTTTC
- TRBJ2-3 - TRBV9 CASSSGLWDTDTQYF TGTGCCAGCAGCTCGGGACTTTGGGACACAGATACGCAGTATTTT
- TRBJ1-2 - TRBV19 CASSIRQGDGYTF TGTGCCAGTAGTATTCGTCAGGGTGATGGCTACACCTTC